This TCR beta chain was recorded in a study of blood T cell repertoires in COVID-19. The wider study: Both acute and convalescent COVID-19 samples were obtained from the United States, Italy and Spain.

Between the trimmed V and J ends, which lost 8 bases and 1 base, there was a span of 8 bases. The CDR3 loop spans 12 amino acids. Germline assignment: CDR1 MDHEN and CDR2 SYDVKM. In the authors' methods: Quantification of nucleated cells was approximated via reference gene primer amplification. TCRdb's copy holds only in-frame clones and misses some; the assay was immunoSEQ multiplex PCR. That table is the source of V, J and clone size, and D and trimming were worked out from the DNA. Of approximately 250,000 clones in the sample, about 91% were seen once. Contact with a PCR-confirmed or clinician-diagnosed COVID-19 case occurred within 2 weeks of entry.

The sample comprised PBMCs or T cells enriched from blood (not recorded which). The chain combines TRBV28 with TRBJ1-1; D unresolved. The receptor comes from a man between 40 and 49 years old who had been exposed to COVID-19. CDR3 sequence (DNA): TGTGCCAGCGCAAAAGCGAACACTGAAGCTTTCTTT. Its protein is CASAKANTEAFF.